This T cell receptor beta chain was captured in a study of OX40 agonist ivuxolimab in advanced cancers. Study outcomes and limitations: Both blood CD4+ and CD8+ T cells showed clonal growth by week 6 at 0.1 to 3.0 mg/kg.

Trimming shortened V by 5 bases and J by 0 bases, and 9 bases separated the two germline ends. CDR3 size: 13 residues. The germline gives CDR1 GTSNPN, CDR2 SVGIG (reference sequence). The protocol was immunoSEQ multiplex PCR, while the TCRdb copy is restricted to in-frame clones and leaves out a portion. This sample has approximately 60,000 clones, with about 82% found just once. Points on this clone: Its matching antigen is unknown.

This specimen was CD4+ or CD8+ T cells sorted from blood, taken in a trial of the OX40 agonist ivuxolimab. The source is an adult with an advanced solid tumor such as melanoma, head and neck, liver or kidney cancer. The chain couples TRBV30 to TRBJ2-3; tentatively, D is TRBD1 (5 bases). The CDR3 is CAWDSYSTDTQYF. The CDR3 DNA follows: TGTGCCTGGGACAGCTACAGCACAGATACGCAGTATTTT.